The 13 T cell receptor beta chains below come from one sample, sequenced in a study of T-cell memory formation after mild COVID-19. Via MiXCR, TCRdb re-called the 5' RACE reads, giving one row per CDR3 protein. Here the sample spans tens of thousands of distinct CDR3 sequences, more than 13% being singletons. Material for sequencing was PBMCs or a T cell subset sorted from them (not recorded which). The receptors derive from a man in his late teens or twenties who had mild COVID-19 (a few samples of this study predate the infection). Cell type and time point are not known.

The rearrangement links TRBV18 to TRBJ2-5, with D unclear. The ends were cut back, 2 bases at V and 3 bases at J, with 7 bases in the middle. The CDR3 sequence is 13 residues long. The germline V gene encodes CDR1 KGHSH and CDR2 LQKENI. For the CDR3, the DNA is TGTGCCAGCTCACCAGGGATGGAAGAGACCCAGTACTTC. This codes for CASSPGMEETQYF. Full variable domain (remainder filled in from reference TRBV18 and TRBJ2-5): NAGVMQNPRHLVRRRGQEARLRCSPMKGHSHVYWYRQLPEEGLKFMVYLQKENIIDESGMPKERFSAEFPKEGPSILRIQQVVRGDSAAYFCASSPGMEETQYFGPGTRLLVL.

This clonotype was seen a few times. The V and J genes are TRBV29-1 and TRBJ1-1; 9 bases agree with TRBD1. CDR3 length equals 14 residues. Germline CDR1 and CDR2: SQVTM and ANQGSEA. Trimming cost V 1 base and J 1 base; bases outside gene matches: 1. CDR3 in amino acids: CSVEAGQGNTEAFF. Written as DNA, the CDR3 is TGCAGCGTTGAAGCGGGACAGGGGAACACTGAAGCTTTCTTT. Full variable domain (rest looked up from reference TRBV29-1 and TRBJ1-1): SAVISQKPSRDICQRGTSLTIQCQVDSQVTMMFWYRQQPGQSLTLIATANQGSEATYESGFVIDKFPISRPNLTFSTLTVSNMSPEDSSIYLCSVEAGQGNTEAFFGQGTRLTVV.

The chain employs TRBV4-3 and TRBJ2-1; no reliable D call. The V gene lost 0 bases and the J gene lost 7 bases, with 4 bases spanning the gap. Per the germline V gene, CDR1 is LGHNA and CDR2 is YSLEER. CDR3 size: 12 residues. Here the CDR3 reads CASSQDGNEQFF. The CDR3 nucleotides are TGCGCCAGCAGCCAAGATGGGAATGAGCAGTTCTTC.

The CDR3 protein is CASSIPGGEETQYF. Here the CDR3 DNA reads TGTGCCAGCAGCATACCGGGGGGGGAAGAGACCCAGTACTTC. The V gene is TRBV7-8, the J gene TRBJ2-5; 8 nucleotides agree with TRBD2. The ends lost 5 bases at V and 3 bases at J; junction bases unmatched: 5. CDR3 length: 14 residues. CDR1 and CDR2 (germline): SGHVS, FQNEAQ.

The rearrangement joins TRBV7-3 to TRBJ2-3, with 12 bases aligning to TRBD2. The CDR3 extends over 17 amino acids. The junction had 4 bases not matched to a gene; V was cut back by 3 bases and J by 0 bases. CDR1 is SGHTA and CDR2 is FQGTGA in the germline V gene. CDR3 coding DNA: TGTGCCAGCAGCTTGACTAGCGGGGGAGCTAGCACAGATACGCAGTATTTT. It translates to CASSLTSGGASTDTQYF. The entire variable domain, with the rest obtained from reference TRBV7-3 and TRBJ2-3, is as follows: GAGVSQTPSNKVTEKGKYVELRCDPISGHTALYWYRQSLGQGPEFLIYFQGTGAADDSGLPNDRFFAVRPEGSVSTLKIQRTERGDSAVYLCASSLTSGGASTDTQYFGPGTRLTVL.

This clonotype was seen only a few times. This chain uses TRBV6-2 or TRBV6-3 with TRBJ2-2; 8 nucleotides line up with TRBD2. Germline CDR1 and CDR2: MNHEY and SVGEGT. This CDR3 is built from 15 residues. V gave up 2 bases and J gave up 7 bases; unmatched junction bases: 6. The CDR3 sequence is CASSYIAGMVGELFF. CDR3 sequence (DNA): TGTGCCAGCAGTTACATAGCGGGGATGGTCGGGGAGCTGTTTTTT.

V usage is TRBV5-1 and J usage is TRBJ1-4; TRBD1 aligns across 10 bases. From germline, CDR1 is SGHRS and CDR2 YFSETQ. The CDR3 length is 17 residues. V trimming: 1 base; J trimming: 2 bases; junction bases outside the gene matches: 5. CDR3 amino acids: CASSLPQGQGTNEKLFF. The CDR3, as DNA: TGCGCCAGCAGCTTGCCACAGGGACAGGGGACTAATGAAAAACTGTTTTTT.

This clonotype was detected a few times. J is TRBJ2-5 and V is TRBV4-3; D might be TRBD1 or TRBD2, each matching 5 bases. Trimming left V 0 bases short and J 4 bases short, with 12 bases between. The CDR3 is 15 amino acids. Germline V gives CDR1 LGHNA, CDR2 YSLEER. The CDR3 DNA reads TGCGCCAGCAGCCAAGACTCCAGAGGGGCAGAGACCCAGTACTTC. It specifies CASSQDSRGAETQYF.

In its sample, this clonotype was seen many times. This chain links TRBV6-5 with TRBJ1-1; D not resolved. This CDR3 region has 13 residues. Looked up from germline, CDR1 is MNHEY and CDR2 is SVGAGI. V lost 5 bases and J 0 bases, leaving 7 bases between the germline ends. CDR3 coding DNA: TGTGCCAGCAGTCACCACTTGAACACTGAAGCTTTCTTT. Translated: CASSHHLNTEAFF.

This clonotype was detected a few times. CDR3 nucleotides: TGCGCCAGCAGCCAACAGAGCTCTGGAAACACCATATATTTT. Amino acid sequence: CASSQQSSGNTIYF. The chain is built from TRBV4-1 and TRBJ1-3; D unclear. The germline V and J ends were trimmed by 2 bases and 0 bases, with 5 bases remaining between them. The CDR3 is made up of 14 amino acids. Germline loops: CDR1 MGHRA, CDR2 YSYEKL.

This clonotype was recorded a few times. This rearrangement joins TRBV6-2 or TRBV6-3 to TRBJ2-1; the D call may be TRBD1 or TRBD2 (5 bases each). In germline, CDR1 is MNHEY, CDR2 SVGEGT. Trimming removed 4 bases from V and 4 bases from J, with 8 bases in between. This CDR3 has 13 residues. CDR3 amino acids: CASSWGFYNEQFF. For the CDR3, the DNA is TGTGCCAGCAGTTGGGGGTTTTACAATGAGCAGTTCTTC.

This sequence joins TRBV7-9 and TRBJ2-5; no firm D call. V gave up 5 bases and J gave up 1 base, with 5 bases separating them. This CDR3 spans 12 amino acids. Germline lookup yields CDR1 SEHNR and CDR2 FQNEAQ (reference sequence). CDR3 nucleotides: TGTGCCAGCAGCCAACGCCAAGAGACCCAGTACTTC. This codes for CASSQRQETQYF.

The V call is TRBV21-1, the J call TRBJ2-7; the table's D call, TRBD2, has no DNA check behind it. TRBV21-1 is shown as a pseudogene. This CDR3 spans 19 amino acids. CDR3: CASSKAHLGGRALNYEQYV. DNA for the CDR3: TGTGCCAGCAGCAAAGCTCATTTGGGCGGCAGGGCGTTGAACTACGAGCAGTACGTC.